The 14 T cell receptor beta chains in this list originate from one sample, sequenced in a study of a mutant IDH1 vaccine in newly diagnosed glioma. These receptors' targets are unknown. Documented time point: week 35, safety follow-up. The content of each vaccine dose was 300 ug of mutant IDH1 20-mer peptide, and topical imiquimod accompanied it. Assay used: immunoSEQ multiplex PCR; TCRdb lists only in-frame clones, some missing. The repertoire holds tens of thousands of clones, with 70% to 90% as singletons. The source was PBMCs, collected from a glioma patient whose treatment included an IDH1 peptide vaccine. All receptors come from a middle-aged man with glioma.

V usage is TRBV19 and J usage is TRBJ2-7; D assignment may be TRBD1 or TRBD2 (5 bases each). Germline V gives CDR1 LNHDA, CDR2 SQIVND (reference sequence). This CDR3 is built from 13 residues. Trimming stripped 5 bases from V and 3 bases from J, with 11 bases between. The CDR3 region has the DNA TGTGCCAGTAGTCCCGATGGGGGCTACGAGCAGTACTTC. It codes for CASSPDGGYEQYF. The full variable domain, with the rest looked up from reference TRBV19 and TRBJ2-7, is DGGITQSPKYLFRKEGQNVTLSCEQNLNHDAMYWYRQDPGQGLRLIYYSQIVNDFQKGDIAEGYSVSREKKESFPLTVTSAQKNPTAFYLCASSPDGGYEQYFGPGTRLTVT.

V gene TRBV7-2 combines with J gene TRBJ1-5, with D possibly TRBD1 on 6 matching bases. The CDR3 has 13 amino acids. Germline values: CDR1 SGHTA, CDR2 FQGNSA. The V and J ends lost 5 bases and 6 bases respectively, with 11 bases between them. Written as DNA, the CDR3 is TGTGCCAGCAGCGGACAGAATGGTCAGCCCCAGCATTTT. It translates to CASSGQNGQPQHF.

The CDR3: CATSRVTNQPQHF. In DNA, the CDR3 is TGTGCCACCAGCAGAGTTACCAATCAGCCCCAGCATTTT. The chain combines TRBV15 with TRBJ1-5; no definite D call. This CDR3 is 13 amino acids long. V lost 1 base and J 3 bases, leaving 4 bases between the germline ends. Germline CDR1 is LNHNV and CDR2 is YYDKDF (reference sequence). The complete variable domain, with remaining parts taken from reference TRBV15 and TRBJ1-5, reads DAMVIQNPRYQVTQFGKPVTLSCSQTLNHNVMYWYQQKSSQAPKLLFHYYDKDFNNEADTPDNFQSRRPNTSFCFLDIRSPGLGDTAMYLCATSRVTNQPQHFGDGTRLSIL.

This chain links TRBV2 with TRBJ1-5; possibly TRBD1 for D (6 bases). Looked up from germline, CDR1 is SNHLY and CDR2 is FYNNEI. The germline V and J ends were trimmed by 8 bases and 5 bases, with 22 bases remaining between them. This CDR3 contains 16 residues. This CDR3 reads CASSKRGGSGDQPQHF. CDR3 bases: TGTGCCAGCTCAAAGAGAGGGGGTTCAGGGGATCAGCCCCAGCATTTT.

This chain connects TRBV4-2 to TRBJ1-2; a weak D match, TRBD1 (6 bases). Germline CDR1 reads LGHNA; CDR2 reads YNFKEQ. The germline V and J ends were trimmed by 4 bases and 4 bases, with 16 bases remaining between them. The CDR3 totals 15 residues. The CDR3 region is CASSPGKGVAYGYTF. The CDR3 DNA reads TGTGCCAGCAGCCCCGGGAAGGGGGTTGCCTATGGCTACACCTTC.

The V gene is TRBV7-8, the J gene TRBJ1-1; D call uncertain. V lost 1 base, J lost 4 bases, and 16 bases lay in between. Looked up from germline, CDR1 is SGHVS and CDR2 is FQNEAQ. The CDR3 is made up of 16 amino acids. The CDR3: CASSLERSGRPTEAFF. The CDR3 DNA reads as TGTGCCAGCAGCTTAGAGAGGAGTGGCAGGCCCACTGAAGCTTTCTTT.

The gene calls are TRBV5-1 and TRBJ2-5, with a tentative D call TRBD1 (6 bases). Trimming removed 6 bases from V and 1 base from J, with 16 bases in between. This CDR3 is built from 15 residues. The germline V gene encodes CDR1 SGHRS and CDR2 YFSETQ. CDR3 amino acids: CASTIQGGFQETQYF. The CDR3 DNA reads as TGCGCCAGCACCATTCAAGGGGGTTTCCAAGAGACCCAGTACTTC. Together with reference TRBV5-1 and TRBJ2-5, the CDR3 gives the full variable domain: KAGVTQTPRYLIKTRGQQVTLSCSPISGHRSVSWYQQTPGQGLQFLFEYFSETQRNKGNFPGRFSGRQFSNSRSEMNVSTLELGDSALYLCASTIQGGFQETQYFGPGTRLLVL.

This clone came up once. The genes are TRBV7-2 and TRBJ1-1; 8 bases map to TRBD1. CDR1 and CDR2 (germline): SGHTA, FQGNSA. Trimming cost V 3 bases and J 5 bases; bases outside gene matches: 11. The CDR3 length is 16 residues. The CDR3 DNA is TGTGCCAGCAGCTTCTATTCAGGGGGCGGAGGGACTGAAGCTTTCTTT. Translation: CASSFYSGGGGTEAFF.

The V call is TRBV30, the J call TRBJ2-1, with 12 bases lining up with TRBD2. Germline V lookup: CDR1 GTSNPN, CDR2 SVGIG (reference sequence). After removal of 0 bases from V and 4 bases from J, the junction contained 4 bases not matched to a gene. The CDR3 runs to 16 residues. As DNA, the CDR3 is TGTGCCTGGAGTGTACTGGGGACTAGCGGGTACAATGAGCAGTTCTTC. Protein: CAWSVLGTSGYNEQFF.

The chain combines TRBV28 with TRBJ1-2, with D perhaps matching TRBD1 (6 bases). The CDR3 totals 17 residues. V lost 10 bases, J lost 4 bases, and 28 bases lay in between. The V gene's germline CDR1 is MDHEN and CDR2 SYDVKM. CDR3 sequence: CAIYSTGFGNTLYGYTF. CDR3 coding DNA: TGTGCCATCTATTCCACAGGGTTCGGAAACACCCTCTATGGCTACACCTTC.

The chain recombines TRBV9 with TRBJ1-1; tentatively, D is TRBD1 (6 bases). With 3 bases removed from V and 1 base from J, the gap between germline ends came to 10 bases. The CDR3 runs to 14 residues. CDR1 SGDLS and CDR2 YYNGEE come from the germline V gene. The CDR3: CASSAGHWNTEAFF. The CDR3 region has the DNA TGTGCCAGCAGCGCGGGACACTGGAACACTGAAGCTTTCTTT.

The chain combines TRBV6-1 with TRBJ1-1; unclear D gene. The CDR3 runs to 13 residues. Germline CDR1 MNHNS, CDR2 SASEGT. DNA for the CDR3: TGTGCTACCTCTTGGGCGCGGGACACTGAAGCTTTCTTT. The encoded protein is CATSWARDTEAFF.

This chain uses TRBV2 with TRBJ1-5; TRBD1 matches 7 bases. CDR3 length: 14 amino acids. Germline loops: CDR1 SNHLY, CDR2 FYNNEI. The V segment lost 5 bases and the J segment 2 bases; nucleotides outside the gene matches: 3. The CDR3 reads CASSRDRGNQPQHF. Written as DNA, the CDR3 is TGTGCCAGCAGTCGCGACAGGGGCAATCAGCCCCAGCATTTT.

Comments on this clone: At one of its ends the junction is not consistent with the germline gene, which may arise from a read error. V gene TRBV7-7 combines with J gene TRBJ1-3; D ambiguous. The CDR3 extends over 14 amino acids. CDR1 and CDR2 from the germline V gene are SSHAT and FNYEAQ (reference sequence). This CDR3 is CASSPDWSGNTIYF. DNA for the CDR3: TGTGCTAGCAGTCCGGACTGGTCTGGAAACACCATATATTTT.